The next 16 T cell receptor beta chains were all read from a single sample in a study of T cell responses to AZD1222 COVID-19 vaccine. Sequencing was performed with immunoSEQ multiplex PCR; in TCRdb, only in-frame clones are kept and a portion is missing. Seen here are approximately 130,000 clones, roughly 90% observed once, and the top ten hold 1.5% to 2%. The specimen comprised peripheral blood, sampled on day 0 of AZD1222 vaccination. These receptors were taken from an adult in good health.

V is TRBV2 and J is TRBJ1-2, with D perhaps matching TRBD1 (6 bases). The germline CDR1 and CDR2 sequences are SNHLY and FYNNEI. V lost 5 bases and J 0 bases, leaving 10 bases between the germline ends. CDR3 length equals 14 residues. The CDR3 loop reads CASSPDRPNYGYTF. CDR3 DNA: TGTGCCAGCAGTCCCGACAGGCCTAACTATGGCTACACCTTC.

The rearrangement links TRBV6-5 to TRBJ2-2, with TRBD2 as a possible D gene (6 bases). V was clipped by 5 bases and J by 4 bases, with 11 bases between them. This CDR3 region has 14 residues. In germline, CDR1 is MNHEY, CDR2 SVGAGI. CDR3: CASSRDWGTGELFF. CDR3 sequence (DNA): TGTGCCAGCAGTAGGGACTGGGGCACCGGGGAGCTGTTTTTT.

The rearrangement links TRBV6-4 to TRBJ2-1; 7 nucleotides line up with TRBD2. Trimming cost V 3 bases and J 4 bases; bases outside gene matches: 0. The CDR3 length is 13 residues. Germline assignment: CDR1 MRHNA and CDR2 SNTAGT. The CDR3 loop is CASSEREYNEQFF. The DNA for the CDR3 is TGTGCCAGCAGTGAGCGGGAGTACAATGAGCAGTTCTTC.

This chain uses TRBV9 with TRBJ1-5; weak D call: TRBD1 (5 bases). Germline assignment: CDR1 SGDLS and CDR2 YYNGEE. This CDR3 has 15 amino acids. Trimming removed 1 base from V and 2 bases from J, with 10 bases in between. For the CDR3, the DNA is TGTGCCAGCAGCGTACAGGGTATAGGCAATCAGCCCCAGCATTTT. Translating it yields CASSVQGIGNQPQHF.

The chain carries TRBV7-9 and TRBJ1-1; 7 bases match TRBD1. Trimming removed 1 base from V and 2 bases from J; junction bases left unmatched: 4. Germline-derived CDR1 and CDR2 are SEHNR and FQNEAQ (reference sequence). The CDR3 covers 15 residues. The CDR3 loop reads CASSLGSGGNTEAFF. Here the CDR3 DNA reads TGTGCCAGCAGCTTAGGCTCAGGGGGAAACACTGAAGCTTTCTTT.

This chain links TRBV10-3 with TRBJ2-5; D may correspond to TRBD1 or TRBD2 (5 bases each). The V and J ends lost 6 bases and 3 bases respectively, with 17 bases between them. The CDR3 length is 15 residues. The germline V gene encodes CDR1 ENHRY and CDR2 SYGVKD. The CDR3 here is CAIRGDPRGEETQYF. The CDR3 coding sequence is TGTGCCATCAGAGGGGACCCAAGGGGTGAAGAGACCCAGTACTTC.

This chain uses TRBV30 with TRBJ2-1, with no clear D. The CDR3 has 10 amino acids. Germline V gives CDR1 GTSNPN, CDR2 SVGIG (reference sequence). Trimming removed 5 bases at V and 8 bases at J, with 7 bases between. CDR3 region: CAWARDEQFF. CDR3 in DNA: TGTGCCTGGGCCCGTGATGAGCAGTTCTTC.

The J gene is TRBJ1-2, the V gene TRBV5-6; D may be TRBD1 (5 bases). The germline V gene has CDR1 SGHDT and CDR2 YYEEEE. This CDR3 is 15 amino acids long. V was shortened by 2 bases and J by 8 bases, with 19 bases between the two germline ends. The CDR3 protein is CASSLGQRGLMGYTF. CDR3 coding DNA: TGTGCCAGCAGCTTAGGTCAACGGGGGTTAATGGGCTACACCTTC.

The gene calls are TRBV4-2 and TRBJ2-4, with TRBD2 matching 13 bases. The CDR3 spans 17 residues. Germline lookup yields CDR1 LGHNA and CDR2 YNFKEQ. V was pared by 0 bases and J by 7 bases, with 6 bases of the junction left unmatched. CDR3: CASSQELAGGSRNIQYF. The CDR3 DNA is TGTGCCAGCAGCCAAGAACTAGCGGGAGGGTCAAGGAACATTCAGTACTTC.

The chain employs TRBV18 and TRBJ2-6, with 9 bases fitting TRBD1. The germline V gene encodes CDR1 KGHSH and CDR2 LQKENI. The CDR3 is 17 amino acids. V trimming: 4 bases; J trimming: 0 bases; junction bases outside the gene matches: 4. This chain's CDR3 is CASSRGQGLSGANVLTF. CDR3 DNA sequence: TGTGCCAGCTCACGGGGACAGGGCCTCTCTGGGGCCAACGTCCTGACTTTC.

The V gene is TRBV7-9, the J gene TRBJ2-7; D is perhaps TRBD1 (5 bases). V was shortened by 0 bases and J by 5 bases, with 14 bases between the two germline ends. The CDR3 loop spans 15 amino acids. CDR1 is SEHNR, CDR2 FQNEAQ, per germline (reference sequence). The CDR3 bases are TGTGCCAGCAGCTTAGCAGCCAGGGCAACCCACGAGCAGTACTTC. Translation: CASSLAARATHEQYF.

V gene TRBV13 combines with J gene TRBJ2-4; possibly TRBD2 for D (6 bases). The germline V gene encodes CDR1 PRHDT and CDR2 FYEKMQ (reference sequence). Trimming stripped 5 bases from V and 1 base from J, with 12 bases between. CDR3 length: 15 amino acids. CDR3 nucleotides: TGTGCCAGCAGCCAACCGGGGGTGGCCAAAAACATTCAGTACTTC. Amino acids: CASSQPGVAKNIQYF.

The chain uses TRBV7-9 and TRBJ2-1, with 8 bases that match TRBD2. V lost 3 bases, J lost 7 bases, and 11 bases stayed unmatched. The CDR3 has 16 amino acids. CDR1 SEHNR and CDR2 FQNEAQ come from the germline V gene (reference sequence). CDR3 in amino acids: CASSFWRSGTENEQFF. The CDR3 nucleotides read TGTGCCAGCAGCTTCTGGCGTAGCGGGACGGAAAATGAGCAGTTCTTC.

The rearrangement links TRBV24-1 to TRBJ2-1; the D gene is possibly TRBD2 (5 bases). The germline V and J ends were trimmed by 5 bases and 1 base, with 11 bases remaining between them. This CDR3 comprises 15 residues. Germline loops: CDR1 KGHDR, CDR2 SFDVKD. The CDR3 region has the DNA TGTGCCACCAGTGCTACTGGAGGATCCTACAATGAGCAGTTCTTC. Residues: CATSATGGSYNEQFF.

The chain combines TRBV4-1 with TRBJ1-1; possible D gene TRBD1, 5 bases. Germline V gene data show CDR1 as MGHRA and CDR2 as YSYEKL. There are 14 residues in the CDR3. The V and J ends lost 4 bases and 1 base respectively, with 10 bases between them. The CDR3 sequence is CASSPGRSNTEAFF. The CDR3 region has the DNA TGCGCCAGCAGCCCGGGACGGTCGAACACTGAAGCTTTCTTT.

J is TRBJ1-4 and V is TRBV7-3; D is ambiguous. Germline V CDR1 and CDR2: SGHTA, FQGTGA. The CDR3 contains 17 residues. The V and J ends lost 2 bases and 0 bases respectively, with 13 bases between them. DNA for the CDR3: TGTGCCAGCAGCTTATACCCTCAGGAGGCAACTAATGAAAAACTGTTTTTT. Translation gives CASSLYPQEATNEKLFF. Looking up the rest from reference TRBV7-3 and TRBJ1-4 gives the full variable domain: GAGVSQTPSNKVTEKGKYVELRCDPISGHTALYWYRQSLGQGPEFLIYFQGTGAADDSGLPNDRFFAVRPEGSVSTLKIQRTERGDSAVYLCASSLYPQEATNEKLFFGSGTQLSVL.